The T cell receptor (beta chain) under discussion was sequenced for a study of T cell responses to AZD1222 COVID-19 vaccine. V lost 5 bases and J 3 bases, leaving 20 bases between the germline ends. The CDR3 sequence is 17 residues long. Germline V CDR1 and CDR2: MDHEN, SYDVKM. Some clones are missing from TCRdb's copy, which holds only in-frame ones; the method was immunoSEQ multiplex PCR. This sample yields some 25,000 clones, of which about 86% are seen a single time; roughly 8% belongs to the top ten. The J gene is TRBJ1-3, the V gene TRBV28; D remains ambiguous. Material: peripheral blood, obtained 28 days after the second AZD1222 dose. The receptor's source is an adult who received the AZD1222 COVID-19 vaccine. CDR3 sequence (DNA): TGTGCCAGCAGTAACCCGGGAATAACAAGTGGTGGAAACACCATATATTTT. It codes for CASSNPGITSGGNTIYF.